The rows below give T cell receptor beta chains drawn from one sample of a study of cytotoxic CD8 clonotypes in ibrutinib-treated CLL. Measured with immunoSEQ multiplex PCR; TCRdb has only the in-frame clones, and not every one. The sample lists approximately 90,000 clones; approximately 71% were seen once. The sample was PBMCs, taken after 24 months of ibrutinib treatment. These receptors all stem from a human donor with chronic lymphocytic leukemia. CDR3s include the opening cysteine and the closing phenylalanine or tryptophan. The D gene is left open where the match is weak. Expanded clones get a size class; other rows say once, few or many, or leave the size out.

NA	TRBV10-3	TRBJ1-6	NA	TGTGCCATCAGGGCGACAGAGCAATCACCCCTCCACTTT	CAIRATEQSPLHF
once	TRBV10-1	TRBJ2-7	NA	TGCGCCAGCAGTGAGAACGCAGCCTACGAGCAGTACTTC	CASSENAAYEQYF
NA	TRBV6-6	TRBJ1-6	TRBD1	TGTGCCAGCAGGGGGCCCACAGGGGGGGATTCACCCCTCCACTTT	CASRGPTGGDSPLHF
NA	TRBV7-6	TRBJ2-5	TRBD2	TGTGCCAGCAGCTTAGTAGCGGGAGTAGAGACCCAGTACTTC	CASSLVAGVETQYF
NA	TRBV19	TRBJ2-7	NA	TGTGCCAGTAGGCACAGAGGACAGCACTACGAGCAGTACTTC	CASRHRGQHYEQYF
NA	TRBV15	TRBJ1-1	NA	TGTGCCACCAGCAGAGATTCCGGGTCGTTTCTCCTAGGGAACACTGAAGCTTTCTTT	CATSRDSGSFLLGNTEAFF
NA	TRBV6-1	TRBJ1-3	NA	TGTGCCAGCGCAAGCGGGACTGGTGGAAACACCATATATTTT	CASASGTGGNTIYF
NA	TRBV29-1	TRBJ2-7	TRBD1	TGCAGCGTTGAGCGCCAGGGGGTGGCCTACGAGCAGTACTTC	CSVERQGVAYEQYF
NA	TRBV5-1	TRBJ1-1	NA	TGCGCCAGCAAGGGGGAGGTGGACACTGAAGCTTTCTTT	CASKGEVDTEAFF
NA	TRBV6-1	TRBJ2-7	NA	TGTGCCAGCAGGGCCGCTAGCGAGCAGTACTTC	CASRAASEQYF
NA	TRBV7-9	TRBJ1-1	NA	TGTGCCAGCAGCTTGCGTCTGGAAGCTTTCTTT	CASSLRLEAFF
NA	TRBV5-6	TRBJ1-1	NA	TGTGCCAGCAGCTTCGGGGGAGTGAACACTGAAGCTTTCTTT	CASSFGGVNTEAFF
NA	TRBV7-2	TRBJ2-5	TRBD1	TGTGCCAGCAGCTCGATGGGACAGGGGCGGAGAGAGACCCAGTACTTC	CASSSMGQGRRETQYF
NA	TRBV10-3	TRBJ2-1	NA	TGTGCCATCAGTGAGCAGAGGGGGGTCTTAAGCTCCTACAATGAGCAGTTCTTC	CAISEQRGVLSSYNEQFF
NA	TRBV7-3	TRBJ1-1	TRBD1	TGTGCCAGCAGCTTCGCAGGGGGAGAGACTGAAGCTTTCTTT	CASSFAGGETEAFF
NA	TRBV28	TRBJ2-7	TRBD1	TGTGCCAGCAGGATAGGGACAGGGCCATACGAGCAGTACTTC	CASRIGTGPYEQYF
NA	TRBV19	TRBJ2-7	TRBD1	TGTGCCAGTAGTCAACAGGGGACGGTCTACGAGCAGTACTTC	CASSQQGTVYEQYF
NA	TRBV10-3	TRBJ1-6	NA	TGTGCCATCAGCGAAGCCGGGGCTCTGGGTTCACCCCTCCACTTT	CAISEAGALGSPLHF
many	TRBV2	TRBJ2-3	NA	TGTGCCAGCAAGGTGGAACCTAGCACAGATACGCAGTATTTT	CASKVEPSTDTQYF
NA	TRBV27	TRBJ2-5	NA	TGTGCCACCGCCCCCGGTGTCAGGGGGGTTAGGGCCCAGTACTTC	CATAPGVRGVRAQYF
once	TRBV6-4	TRBJ2-6	NA	TGTGCCAGCAGTGCCCAAGGGGCCAACGTCCTGACTTTC	CASSAQGANVLTF
NA	TRBV4-3	TRBJ1-2	TRBD1	TGCGCCAGCAGCCAAGCAACGACAGGGACCTATGGCTACACCTTC	CASSQATTGTYGYTF
NA	TRBV4-1	TRBJ2-3	TRBD2	TGCGCCAGCAGCCGCCTCCCTCTGGGACTAGCGGGAGGGATTCCCACAGATACGCAGTATTTT	CASSRLPLGLAGGIPTDTQYF
few	TRBV5-5	TRBJ2-5	TRBD2	TGTGCCAGCAGCTTATCAGCGGGAAGCTCCCAAGAGACCCAGTACTTC	CASSLSAGSSQETQYF
NA	TRBV28	TRBJ1-1	NA	TGTGCCAGCAGGGGTTTTTTTCTCAAAGGGGATAGCGCTGAAGCTTTCTTT	CASRGFFLKGDSAEAFF
many	TRBV28	TRBJ1-1	NA	TGTGCCAGCAGGCTACAGGGGAACACTGAAGCTTTCTTT	CASRLQGNTEAFF
once	TRBV4-1	TRBJ1-1	NA	TGCGCCAGCAGCCCGAGGGAAGGAATGAACACTGAAGCTTTCTTT	CASSPREGMNTEAFF
many	TRBV9	TRBJ1-2	TRBD1	TGTGCCAGCAGCACAGGCGGACAGGGAGACTATGGCTACACCTTC	CASSTGGQGDYGYTF
NA	TRBV30	TRBJ2-2	TRBD2	TGTGCCTGGAATAAGCGGGGGGTCGACACCGGGGAGCTGTTTTTT	CAWNKRGVDTGELFF
once	TRBV19	TRBJ1-2	NA	TGTGCCAGTAGTGAGAGTGAATATGGCTACACCTTC	CASSESEYGYTF
NA	TRBV5-1	TRBJ2-1	TRBD2	TGCGCCAGCAGCTTGGGACGACTAGCCCCTTACAATGAGCAGTTCTTC	CASSLGRLAPYNEQFF
NA	TRBV29-1	TRBJ2-7	NA	TGCAGCGTTGCCTCTCGGTCAGAATCTCGGGAGTACTTC	CSVASRSESREYF
NA	TRBV27	TRBJ1-1	NA	TGTGCCAGCAGTTTCGGCGCGGGGAACACTGAAGCTTTCTTT	CASSFGAGNTEAFF
NA	TRBV5-8	TRBJ2-6	NA	TGTGCCAGCAGCTTGAGATCCGGGACACGTAACTCTGGGGCCAACGTCCTGACTTTC	CASSLRSGTRNSGANVLTF
NA	TRBV9	TRBJ2-1	TRBD2	TGTGCCAGCAGCGCTAGACTAGCGGAATGCCTAGTCGTGCAGTTCTTC	CASSARLAECLVVQFF
NA	TRBV7-2	TRBJ2-1	NA	TGTGCCAGCAGCACCTACGCGGGCCAGGTCAATGAGCAGTTCTTC	CASSTYAGQVNEQFF
NA	TRBV7-9	TRBJ2-7	NA	TGTGCCAGCAGCTTAGGGGGCGTTGGGTACTTC	CASSLGGVGYF
NA	TRBV11-2	TRBJ2-3	TRBD2	TGTGCCAGCAGCTTTTCAGCGGGAGGAGGAGATACGCAGTATTTT	CASSFSAGGGDTQYF
NA	TRBV5-5	TRBJ1-2	NA	TGTGCCAGCAGCCTGACGACAGGAAGGGGTGGCTACACCTTC	CASSLTTGRGGYTF
NA	TRBV9	TRBJ2-2	NA	TGTGCCAGCAGCGTAATGGGTGGAGGGACCGGGGAGCTGTTTTTT	CASSVMGGGTGELFF
NA	TRBV19	TRBJ2-6	NA	TGTGCCAGTAGTATTGGCGGGACTGGGGCCAACGTCCTGACTTTC	CASSIGGTGANVLTF
NA	TRBV7-2	TRBJ1-2	NA	TGTGCCAGCAGCTTAGGGGGCTCTAACTATGGCTACACCTTC	CASSLGGSNYGYTF
NA	TRBV9	TRBJ1-1	NA	TGTGCCAGCAGCCCGGGGACGGCTACTGAAGCTTTCTTT	CASSPGTATEAFF
NA	TRBV4-1	TRBJ2-1	NA	TGCGCCAGCAGCCTGACTAGTCCCTTCAATGAGCAGTTCTTC	CASSLTSPFNEQFF
NA	TRBV7-9	TRBJ1-4	NA	TGTGCCAGCAGCTTAGACAGCTTTAATGAAAAACTGTTTTTT	CASSLDSFNEKLFF
few	TRBV27	TRBJ2-7	NA	TGTGCCAGCAGTCGATCGGGGGCTACCTACGAGCAGTACTTC	CASSRSGATYEQYF
NA	TRBV6-5	TRBJ2-3	NA	TGTGCCAGCAGTTTCCAGGAGGGGACGAGCACAGATACGCAGTATTTT	CASSFQEGTSTDTQYF
NA	TRBV6-5	TRBJ1-3	NA	TGTGCCAGCAGTTCGGGACAAGGCTCTGGAAACACCATATATTTT	CASSSGQGSGNTIYF
NA	TRBV19	TRBJ1-3	NA	TGTGCCAGTAGTTTGGCGGCAACCTCCCGAAACACCATATATTTT	CASSLAATSRNTIYF
NA	TRBV5-6	TRBJ2-5	NA	TGTGCCAGCAGCCCCCGGTTGGGGCCTCAAGAGACCCAGTACTTC	CASSPRLGPQETQYF
few	TRBV28	TRBJ1-1	NA	TGTGCCAGCACCCCATGGCCGACAGGAAATATGAACACTGAAGCTTTCTTT	CASTPWPTGNMNTEAFF
NA	TRBV6-1	TRBJ2-7	NA	TGTGCCAGCAGTGTCGGAGACAGTCTCTACGAGCAGTACTTC	CASSVGDSLYEQYF
NA	TRBV6-1	TRBJ1-2	NA	TGTGCCAGCAGGTTGGAGAGGGCTGGGAACTATGGCTACACCTTC	CASRLERAGNYGYTF
NA	TRBV30	TRBJ2-2	TRBD2	TGTGCCTGGAATAAGCGGGGGGGCGACACCGGGGAGCTGTTTTTT	CAWNKRGGDTGELFF
NA	TRBV7-6	TRBJ2-7	TRBD2	TGTGCCAGCAGCCCCCGGGGCAGGCGGGAGGGCCACTACGAGCAGTACTTC	CASSPRGRREGHYEQYF